Listed below are T cell receptor beta chains from one sample, sequenced in a study of Ad26.COV2.S vaccination and SARS-CoV-2 variants. Sequencing was performed with immunoSEQ multiplex PCR; in TCRdb, only in-frame clones are kept and a portion is missing. This sample has more than 400,000 clones, with over 80% found just once. Source: peripheral blood, taken in a trial of Ad26.COV2.S vaccine versus placebo. These receptors were collected from a person between 18 and 60 years old who received the Ad26.COV2.S COVID-19 vaccine or a placebo. CDR3s include the opening cysteine and the closing phenylalanine or tryptophan. A D gene is named only where the DNA matches it firmly. For some rows the clone size is stated as once, few or many, or as a class when expanded; others skip it.

v_gene	d_gene	j_gene	abundance	CDR3aa	CDR3nt
TRBV5-1	-	TRBJ2-3	-	CASSFTDTQYF	TGCGCCAGCAGCTTCACAGATACGCAGTATTTT
TRBV6-2/TRBV6-3	-	TRBJ1-5	-	CASSYLSNQPQHF	TGTGCCAGCAGTTACCTAAGCAATCAGCCCCAGCATTTT
TRBV5-5	-	TRBJ1-2	-	CASSPLTADYGYTF	TGTGCCAGCAGCCCATTGACAGCAGACTATGGCTACACCTTC
TRBV4-1	-	TRBJ2-7	once	CASSRSAQGSGYEQYF	TGCGCCAGCAGCCGGTCCGCTCAGGGTAGTGGCTACGAGCAGTACTTC
TRBV6-2/TRBV6-3	-	TRBJ2-7	-	CASSYDRDATRGYF	TGTGCCAGCAGTTACGACCGGGACGCAACCCGCGGTTACTTC
TRBV19	TRBD1	TRBJ2-1	-	CASSIDHARQGTYNEQFF	TGTGCCAGTAGTATAGATCACGCGAGACAGGGGACCTACAATGAGCAGTTCTTC
TRBV6-5	-	TRBJ1-3	-	CASSLGGGGSGNTIYF	TGTGCCAGCAGTTTGGGAGGAGGAGGCTCTGGAAACACCATATATTTT
TRBV7-2	TRBD1	TRBJ1-3	-	CASSLKPGQGYTIYF	TGTGCCAGCAGCCTAAAACCGGGACAGGGCTACACCATATATTTT
TRBV2	-	TRBJ2-2	-	CASEISEGRTGELFF	TGTGCCAGCGAGATTTCGGAGGGACGAACCGGGGAGCTGTTTTTT
TRBV27	-	TRBJ2-5	-	CAGTKTEKTKTQYF	TGTGCCGGTACAAAGACAGAGAAGACGAAGACCCAGTACTTC
TRBV28	TRBD2	TRBJ2-3	-	CASSFSGGWRDTQYF	TGTGCCAGCAGTTTTAGCGGGGGGTGGCGTGATACGCAGTATTTT
TRBV10-3	-	TRBJ1-1	-	CAIGKNTEAFF	TGTGCCATCGGTAAGAACACTGAAGCTTTCTTT
TRBV3-1/TRBV3-2	TRBD1	TRBJ1-3	-	CASSLRDSLRNTIYF	TGTGCCAGCAGCCTCCGGGACAGTCTCCGAAACACCATATATTTT
TRBV19	TRBD1	TRBJ1-2	few	CASSSGQGMSYGYTF	TGTGCCAGTAGTTCCGGACAGGGCATGTCCTATGGCTACACCTTC
TRBV4-3	TRBD1	TRBJ2-2	few	CASSQGLTGTGRTGELFF	TGCGCCAGCAGCCAAGGATTAACAGGGACAGGTCGCACCGGGGAGCTGTTTTTT
TRBV6-6	TRBD1	TRBJ2-2	-	CASRRTGQGVSGELFF	TGTGCCAGCAGGAGGACGGGACAGGGGGTTTCCGGGGAGCTGTTTTTT
TRBV15	-	TRBJ1-5	-	CATSRDLTGDSQQILF	TGTGCCACCAGCAGAGATCTTACGGGCGACAGCCAACAAATTCTTTTT
TRBV19	TRBD1	TRBJ2-3	-	CASSRGTGSTDTQYF	TGTGCCAGTAGTAGAGGGACAGGTAGCACAGATACGCAGTATTTT
TRBV4-3	-	TRBJ1-2	-	CASSLLSPGEVYGYTF	TGCGCCAGCAGCCTATTGTCTCCAGGGGAGGTCTATGGCTACACCTTC
TRBV6-5	-	TRBJ2-1	-	CASSYKGLSYNEQFF	TGTGCCAGCAGTTACAAGGGACTGTCCTACAATGAGCAGTTCTTC
TRBV4-1	-	TRBJ2-7	-	CASSQEVRANEQYF	TGCGCCAGCAGCCAAGAGGTCAGGGCAAACGAGCAGTACTTC
TRBV5-6	-	TRBJ2-7	-	CASSLRRVLPRNYEQYF	TGTGCCAGCAGCTTACGTAGGGTTTTGCCGCGCAACTACGAGCAGTACTTC
TRBV19	TRBD1	TRBJ2-7	-	CASSTGQHYEQYF	TGTGCCAGTAGTACGGGACAGCACTACGAGCAGTACTTC
TRBV19	-	TRBJ2-2	-	CASSIDAGEGELFF	TGTGCCAGTAGTATAGATGCCGGGGAGGGGGAGCTGTTTTTT
TRBV7-6	-	TRBJ1-1	-	CASGRGVGTEAFF	TGTGCCAGCGGGAGGGGGGTCGGGACTGAAGCTTTCTTT
TRBV28	-	TRBJ1-1	-	CASSGTPQGRGAFF	TGTGCCAGCAGTGGAACACCACAGGGCCGTGGCGCTTTCTTT
TRBV4-3	-	TRBJ2-7	-	CASSPAYLQYF	TGCGCCAGCAGCCCGGCATATCTGCAGTACTTC
TRBV28	-	TRBJ1-4	-	CASSRGGRNEKLFF	TGTGCCAGCAGTAGGGGCGGGCGGAATGAAAAACTGTTTTTT
TRBV7-9	TRBD1	TRBJ2-7	once	CASSFGWDRGREQYF	TGTGCCAGCAGCTTTGGATGGGACAGGGGGCGCGAGCAGTACTTC
TRBV7-8	-	TRBJ2-1	-	CASSTFIGNPYNEQFF	TGTGCCAGCAGCACATTCATCGGCAACCCATACAATGAGCAGTTCTTC
TRBV3-1/TRBV3-2	TRBD2	TRBJ2-1	-	CASSQGWEGSSEQFF	TGTGCCAGCAGCCAAGGTTGGGAGGGCTCCTCTGAGCAGTTCTTC
TRBV30	-	TRBJ1-1	-	CALENTEAFF	TGTGCTTTAGAGAACACTGAAGCTTTCTTT
TRBV11-2	TRBD1	TRBJ2-2	few	CASSSRGFNTGELFF	TGTGCCAGCAGCTCCAGGGGGTTCAACACCGGGGAGCTGTTTTTT
TRBV2	TRBD2	TRBJ2-1	-	CASRALTSDLYNEQFF	TGTGCCAGCAGGGCCTTGACTAGCGACCTATACAATGAGCAGTTCTTC
TRBV13	-	TRBJ1-3	-	CASSLKVGTPSGNTIYF	TGTGCCAGCAGCTTAAAAGTGGGGACCCCCTCTGGAAACACCATATATTTT
TRBV7-6	-	TRBJ1-5	-	CASSSFGRGDQPQHF	TGTGCCAGCAGCTCCTTTGGCCGTGGGGATCAGCCCCAGCATTTT
TRBV2	TRBD1	TRBJ1-1	-	CASGQGWDTEAFF	TGTGCCAGCGGACAGGGATGGGACACTGAAGCTTTCTTT
TRBV4-3	-	TRBJ2-7	few	CASSQDATGPYYEQYF	TGCGCCAGCAGCCAAGATGCAACAGGGCCGTATTACGAGCAGTACTTC
TRBV12-3/TRBV12-4	-	TRBJ1-2	-	CASTQIKGDGYTF	TGTGCCAGCACCCAAATAAAGGGAGATGGCTACACCTTC
TRBV2	-	TRBJ2-2	-	CASSGGPLTGELFF	TGTGCCAGCAGCGGGGGCCCACTAACCGGGGAGCTGTTTTTT
TRBV5-1	-	TRBJ2-3	-	CASSQQGPSTDTQYF	TGCGCCAGCAGCCAGCAGGGGCCTTCCACAGATACGCAGTATTTT
TRBV5-6	TRBD2	TRBJ2-4	-	CASSLVRGGAKNIQYF	TGTGCCAGCAGCTTGGTTCGCGGGGGAGCCAAAAACATTCAGTACTTC
TRBV14	-	TRBJ2-3	-	CASSRQGLSNTDTQYF	TGTGCCAGCAGCCGTCAGGGACTTTCAAACACAGATACGCAGTATTTT
TRBV12-3/TRBV12-4	-	TRBJ2-3	once	CASGLGSTDTQYF	TGTGCCAGCGGCCTCGGGAGCACAGATACGCAGTATTTT
TRBV5-5	-	TRBJ2-6	-	CASSSDRRPSGANVLTF	TGTGCCAGCAGCTCGGACCGTAGGCCCTCTGGGGCCAACGTCCTGACTTTC
TRBV7-2	-	TRBJ2-7	-	CASSPPPLPSYEQYF	TGTGCCAGCAGCCCCCCACCTCTACCCTCCTACGAGCAGTACTTC
TRBV14	-	TRBJ2-1	-	CASSQGETLYNEQFF	TGTGCCAGCAGCCAAGGTGAGACGCTTTACAATGAGCAGTTCTTC
TRBV6-2/TRBV6-3	-	TRBJ2-7	-	CASSYSVTQPYEQYF	TGTGCCAGCAGTTACTCCGTAACGCAGCCCTACGAGCAGTACTTC
TRBV7-6	-	TRBJ2-2	-	CASSHRQANTGELFF	TGTGCCAGCAGTCATAGACAGGCTAACACCGGGGAGCTGTTTTTT
TRBV18	TRBD1	TRBJ1-1	-	CASSPGDRGPPTTEAFF	TGTGCCAGCTCACCCGGGGACAGGGGGCCACCGACCACTGAAGCTTTCTTT
TRBV4-1	-	TRBJ1-3	-	CASSAMGRDGNTIYF	TGCGCCAGCAGCGCGATGGGCAGGGATGGAAACACCATATATTTT
TRBV7-2	TRBD1	TRBJ2-7	-	CASSPDRGEQYF	TGTGCCAGCAGCCCGGACAGGGGAGAGCAGTACTTC
TRBV18	TRBD1	TRBJ2-5	-	CASSPGTAQETQYF	TGTGCCAGCTCTCCGGGGACAGCCCAAGAGACCCAGTACTTC
TRBV20-1	-	TRBJ2-6	once	CSASESSGANVLTF	TGCAGTGCTAGTGAGTCTTCTGGGGCCAACGTCCTGACTTTC
TRBV6-2/TRBV6-3	TRBD1	TRBJ2-2	-	CASSFVDRFGGELFF	TGTGCCAGCAGTTTCGTGGACAGGTTTGGCGGGGAGCTGTTTTTT